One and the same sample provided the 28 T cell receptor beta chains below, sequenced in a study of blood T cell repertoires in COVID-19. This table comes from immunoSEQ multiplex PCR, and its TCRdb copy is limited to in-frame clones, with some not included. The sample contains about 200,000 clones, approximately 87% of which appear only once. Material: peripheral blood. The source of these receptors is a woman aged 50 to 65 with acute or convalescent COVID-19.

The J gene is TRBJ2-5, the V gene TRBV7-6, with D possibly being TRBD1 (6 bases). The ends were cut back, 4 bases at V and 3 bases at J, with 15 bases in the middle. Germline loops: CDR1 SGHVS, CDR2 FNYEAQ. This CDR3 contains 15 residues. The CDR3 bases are TGTGCCAGCAGCTACCTCACCAGACAGGAAGAGACCCAGTACTTC. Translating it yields CASSYLTRQEETQYF.

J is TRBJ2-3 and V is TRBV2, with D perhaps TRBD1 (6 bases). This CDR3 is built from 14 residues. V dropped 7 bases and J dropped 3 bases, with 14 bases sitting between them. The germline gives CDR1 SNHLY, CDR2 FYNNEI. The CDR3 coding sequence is TGTGCCAGCACACAGGGTGGGGGAACAGATACGCAGTATTTT. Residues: CASTQGGGTDTQYF.

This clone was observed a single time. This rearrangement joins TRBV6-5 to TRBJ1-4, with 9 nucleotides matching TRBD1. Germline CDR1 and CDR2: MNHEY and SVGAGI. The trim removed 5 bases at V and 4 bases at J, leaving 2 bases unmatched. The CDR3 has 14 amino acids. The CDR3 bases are TGTGCCAGCAGTCCGACAGGGGGTAATGAAAAACTGTTTTTT. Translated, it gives CASSPTGGNEKLFF.

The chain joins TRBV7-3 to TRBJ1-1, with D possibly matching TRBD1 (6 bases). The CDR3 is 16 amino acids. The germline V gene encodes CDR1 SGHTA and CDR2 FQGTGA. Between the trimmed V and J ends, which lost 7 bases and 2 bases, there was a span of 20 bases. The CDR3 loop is CASKLRAGALNTEAFF. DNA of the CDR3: TGTGCCAGCAAACTACGGGCGGGGGCCTTAAACACTGAAGCTTTCTTT. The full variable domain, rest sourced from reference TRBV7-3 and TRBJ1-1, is GAGVSQTPSNKVTEKGKYVELRCDPISGHTALYWYRQSLGQGPEFLIYFQGTGAADDSGLPNDRFFAVRPEGSVSTLKIQRTERGDSAVYLCASKLRAGALNTEAFFGQGTRLTVV.

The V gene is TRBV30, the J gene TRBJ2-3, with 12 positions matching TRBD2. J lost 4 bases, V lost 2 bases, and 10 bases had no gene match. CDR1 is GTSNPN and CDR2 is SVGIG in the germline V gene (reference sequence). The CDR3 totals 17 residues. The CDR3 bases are TGTGCCTGGAGTTTGGGGCTAGCGGGAGGGTCGGCAGATACGCAGTATTTT. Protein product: CAWSLGLAGGSADTQYF. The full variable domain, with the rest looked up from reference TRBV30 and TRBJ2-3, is SQTIHQWPATLVQPVGSPLSLECTVEGTSNPNLYWYRQAAGRGLQLLFYSVGIGQISSEVPQNLSASRPQDRQFILSSKKLLLSDSGFYLCAWSLGLAGGSADTQYFGPGTRLTVL.

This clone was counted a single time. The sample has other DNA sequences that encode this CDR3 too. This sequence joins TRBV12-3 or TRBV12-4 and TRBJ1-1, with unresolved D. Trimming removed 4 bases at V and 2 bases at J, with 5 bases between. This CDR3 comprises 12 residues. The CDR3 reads CASSWANTEAFF. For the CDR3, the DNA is TGTGCCAGCAGTTGGGCCAACACTGAAGCTTTCTTT.

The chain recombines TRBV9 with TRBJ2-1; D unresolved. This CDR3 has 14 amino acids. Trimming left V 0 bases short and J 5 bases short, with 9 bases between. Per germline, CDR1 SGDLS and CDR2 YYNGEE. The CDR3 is CASSVGLGNNEQFF. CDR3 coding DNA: TGTGCCAGCAGCGTAGGTTTGGGCAACAATGAGCAGTTCTTC.

CDR3 in amino acids: CASSQGDLYRVSYEQYF. In DNA form, the CDR3 reads TGTGCCAGCAGCCAAGGGGATCTTTACAGGGTGAGCTACGAGCAGTACTTC. The chain recombines TRBV3-1 (or the pseudogene TRBV3-2) with TRBJ2-7; TRBD1 is a possible D gene (6 bases). CDR3 length: 17 amino acids. Germline lookup yields CDR1 LGHDT and CDR2 YNNKEL (reference sequence). V gave up 1 base and J gave up 3 bases, with 19 bases separating them.

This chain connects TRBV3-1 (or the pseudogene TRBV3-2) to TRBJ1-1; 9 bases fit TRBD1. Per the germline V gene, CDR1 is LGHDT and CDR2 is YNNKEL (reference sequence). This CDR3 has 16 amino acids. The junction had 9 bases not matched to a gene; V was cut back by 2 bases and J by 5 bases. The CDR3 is CASSQPLRTGVTEAFF. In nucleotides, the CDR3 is TGTGCCAGCAGCCAACCATTGAGGACAGGGGTGACTGAAGCTTTCTTT.

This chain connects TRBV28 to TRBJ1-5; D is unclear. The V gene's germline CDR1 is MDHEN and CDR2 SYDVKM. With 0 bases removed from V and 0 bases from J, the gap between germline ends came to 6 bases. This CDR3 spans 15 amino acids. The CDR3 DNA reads TGTGCCAGCAGTTTATGGCAGAATAGCAATCAGCCCCAGCATTTT. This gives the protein CASSLWQNSNQPQHF.

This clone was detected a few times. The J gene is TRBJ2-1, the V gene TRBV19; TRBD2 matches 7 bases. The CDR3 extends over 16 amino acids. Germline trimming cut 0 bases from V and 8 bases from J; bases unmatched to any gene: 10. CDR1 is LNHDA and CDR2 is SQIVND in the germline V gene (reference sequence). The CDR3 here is CASSIDVLAPWDEQFF. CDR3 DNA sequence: TGTGCCAGTAGTATAGATGTACTAGCGCCGTGGGATGAGCAGTTCTTC. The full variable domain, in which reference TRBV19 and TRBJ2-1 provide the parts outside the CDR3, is DGGITQSPKYLFRKEGQNVTLSCEQNLNHDAMYWYRQDPGQGLRLIYYSQIVNDFQKGDIAEGYSVSREKKESFPLTVTSAQKNPTAFYLCASSIDVLAPWDEQFFGPGTRLTVL.

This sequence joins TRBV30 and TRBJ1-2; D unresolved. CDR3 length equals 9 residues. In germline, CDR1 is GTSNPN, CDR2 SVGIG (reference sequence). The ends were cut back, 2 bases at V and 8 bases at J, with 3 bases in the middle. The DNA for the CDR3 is TGTGCCTGGAGTCGGGGCTACACCTTC. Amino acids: CAWSRGYTF.

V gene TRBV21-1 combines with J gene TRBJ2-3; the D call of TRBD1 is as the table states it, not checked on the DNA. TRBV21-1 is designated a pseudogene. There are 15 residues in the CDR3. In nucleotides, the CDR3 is TGTGCCAGCAGCAACCGGGACAGGGACTCAGATACGCAGTATTTT. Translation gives CASSNRDRDSDTQYF.

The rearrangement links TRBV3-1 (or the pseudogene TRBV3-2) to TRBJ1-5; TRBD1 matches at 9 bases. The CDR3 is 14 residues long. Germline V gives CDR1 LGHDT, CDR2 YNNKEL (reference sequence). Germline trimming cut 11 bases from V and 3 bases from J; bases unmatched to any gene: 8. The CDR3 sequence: CAGNRGLNNQPQHF. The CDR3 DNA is TGTGCCGGCAACAGGGGGCTGAACAATCAGCCCCAGCATTTT.

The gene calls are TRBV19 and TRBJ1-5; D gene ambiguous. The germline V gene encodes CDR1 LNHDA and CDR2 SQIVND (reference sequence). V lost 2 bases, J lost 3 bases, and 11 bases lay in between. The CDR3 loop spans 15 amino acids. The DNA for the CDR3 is TGTGCCAGTAGTATATTACTATCGAACAATCAGCCCCAGCATTTT. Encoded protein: CASSILLSNNQPQHF.

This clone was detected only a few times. The chain's CDR3 is CASNPSGTSGTDTQYF. The CDR3 DNA follows: TGTGCCAGCAACCCTTCGGGGACTAGCGGCACAGATACGCAGTATTTT. V is TRBV9 and J is TRBJ2-3; 10 bases align to TRBD2. CDR3 length: 16 residues. CDR1 and CDR2 (germline): SGDLS, YYNGEE. V was pared by 6 bases and J by 1 base, with 8 bases of the junction left unmatched.

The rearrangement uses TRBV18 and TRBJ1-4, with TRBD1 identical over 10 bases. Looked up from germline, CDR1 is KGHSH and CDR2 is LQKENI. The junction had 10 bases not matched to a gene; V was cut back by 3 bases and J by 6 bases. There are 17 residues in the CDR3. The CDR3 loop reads CASSPPDLGQGDEKLFF. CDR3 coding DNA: TGTGCCAGCTCACCGCCTGATTTAGGACAGGGGGATGAAAAACTGTTTTTT.

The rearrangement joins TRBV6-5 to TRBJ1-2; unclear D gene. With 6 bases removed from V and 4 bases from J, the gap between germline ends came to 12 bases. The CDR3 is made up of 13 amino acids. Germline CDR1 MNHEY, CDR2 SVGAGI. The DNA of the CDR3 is TGTGCCAGCAGCCCACCGGGAGCCTATGGCTACACCTTC. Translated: CASSPPGAYGYTF.

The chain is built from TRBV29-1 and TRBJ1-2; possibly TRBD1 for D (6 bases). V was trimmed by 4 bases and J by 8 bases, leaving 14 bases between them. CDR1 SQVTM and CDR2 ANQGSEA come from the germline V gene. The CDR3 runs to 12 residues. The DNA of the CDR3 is TGCAGCGTTGCTCGGACAGCTGGAGGCTACACCTTC. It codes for CSVARTAGGYTF.

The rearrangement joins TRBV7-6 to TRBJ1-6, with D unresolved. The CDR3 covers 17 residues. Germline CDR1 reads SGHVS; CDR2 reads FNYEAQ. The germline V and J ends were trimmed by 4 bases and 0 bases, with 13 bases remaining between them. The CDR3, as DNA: TGTGCCAGCAGCTCCAGCGGGGTTAGCTCCTATAATTCACCCCTCCACTTT. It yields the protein CASSSSGVSSYNSPLHF.

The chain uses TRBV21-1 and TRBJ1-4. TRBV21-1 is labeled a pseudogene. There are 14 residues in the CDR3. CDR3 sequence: CASSKRGFGEKLFF. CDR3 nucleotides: TGTGCCAGCAGCAAACGGGGGTTTGGTGAAAAACTGTTTTTT.

Here the CDR3 DNA reads TGTGCCAGCAGCCCTCGACAGGGTTTTATTGGGACTGAAGCTTTCTTT. The encoded protein is CASSPRQGFIGTEAFF. The chain combines TRBV9 with TRBJ1-1; TRBD1 agrees at 7 bases. The V and J ends lost 4 bases and 5 bases, in that order; junction bases with no gene match: 14. The CDR3 is 16 residues long. CDR1 and CDR2 (germline): SGDLS, YYNGEE.

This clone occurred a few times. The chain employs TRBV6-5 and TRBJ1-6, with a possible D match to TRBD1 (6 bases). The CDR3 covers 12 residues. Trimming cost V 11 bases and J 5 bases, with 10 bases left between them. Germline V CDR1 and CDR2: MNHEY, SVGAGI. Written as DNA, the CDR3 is TGTGCCTCCCGACAGGATAATTCACCCCTCCACTTT. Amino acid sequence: CASRQDNSPLHF.

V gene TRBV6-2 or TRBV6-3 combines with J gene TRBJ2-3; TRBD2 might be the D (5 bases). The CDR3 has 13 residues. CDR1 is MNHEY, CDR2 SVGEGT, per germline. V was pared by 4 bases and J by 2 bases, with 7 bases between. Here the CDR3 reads CASSSGVTDTQYF. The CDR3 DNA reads TGTGCCAGCAGTTCCGGGGTCACAGATACGCAGTATTTT.

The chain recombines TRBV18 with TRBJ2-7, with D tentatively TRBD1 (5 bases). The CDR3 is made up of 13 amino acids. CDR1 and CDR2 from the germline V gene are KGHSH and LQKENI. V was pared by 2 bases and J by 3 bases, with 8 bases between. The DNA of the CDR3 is TGTGCCAGCTCACCAGGGGCAGGCTACGAGCAGTACTTC. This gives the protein CASSPGAGYEQYF. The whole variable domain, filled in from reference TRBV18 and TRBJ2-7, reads NAGVMQNPRHLVRRRGQEARLRCSPMKGHSHVYWYRQLPEEGLKFMVYLQKENIIDESGMPKERFSAEFPKEGPSILRIQQVVRGDSAAYFCASSPGAGYEQYFGPGTRLTVT.

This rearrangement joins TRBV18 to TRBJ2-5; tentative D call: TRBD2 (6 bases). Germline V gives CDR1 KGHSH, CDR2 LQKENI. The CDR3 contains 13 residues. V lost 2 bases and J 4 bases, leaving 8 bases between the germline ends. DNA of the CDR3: TGTGCCAGCTCACCAGGAGCGGGAGAGACCCAGTACTTC. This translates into CASSPGAGETQYF.

In DNA form, the CDR3 reads TGTGCCAGCAGCCGGCGGGCTAGCACAGATACGCAGTATTTT. As protein: CASSRRASTDTQYF. The chain recombines TRBV3-1 (or the pseudogene TRBV3-2) with TRBJ2-3; perhaps TRBD2 as D (5 bases). Germline V gene sequence: CDR1 LGHDT, CDR2 YNNKEL (reference sequence). V lost 4 bases and J lost 0, with 8 bases in between. The CDR3 covers 14 residues.

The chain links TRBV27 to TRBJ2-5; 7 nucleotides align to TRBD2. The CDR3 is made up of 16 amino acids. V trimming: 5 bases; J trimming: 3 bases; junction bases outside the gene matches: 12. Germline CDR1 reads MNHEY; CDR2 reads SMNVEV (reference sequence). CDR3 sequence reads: CASSTGGGTGEETQYF. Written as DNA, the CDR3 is TGTGCCAGCAGTACGGGGGGAGGCACAGGAGAAGAGACCCAGTACTTC.